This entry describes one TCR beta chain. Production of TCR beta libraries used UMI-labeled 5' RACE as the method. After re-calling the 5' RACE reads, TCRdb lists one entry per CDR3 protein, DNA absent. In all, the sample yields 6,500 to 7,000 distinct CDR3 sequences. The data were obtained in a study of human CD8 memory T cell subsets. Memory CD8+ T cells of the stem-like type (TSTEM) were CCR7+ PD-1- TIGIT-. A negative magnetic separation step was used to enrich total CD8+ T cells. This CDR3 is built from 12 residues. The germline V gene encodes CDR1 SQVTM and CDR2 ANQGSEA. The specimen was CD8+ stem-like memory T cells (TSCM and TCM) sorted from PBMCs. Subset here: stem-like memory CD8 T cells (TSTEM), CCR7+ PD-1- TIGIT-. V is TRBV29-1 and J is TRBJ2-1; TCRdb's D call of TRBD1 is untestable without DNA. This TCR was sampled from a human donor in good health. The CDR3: CSVDTGLNEQFF.